The clone carrying this T cell receptor beta chain was detected many times. Its antigen is still unknown. It was RNA transcripts that yielded the amplified TCR beta CDR3 regions. RT-PCR in the first round (using the HTBI primer set) targeted the TCR CDR3. TCRdb independently ran MiXCR on the multiplex PCR reads; one entry per CDR3 protein. The sample lists roughly 500,000 distinct CDR3 sequences, 40% to 50% seen once, with about two fifths in the top ten. Patients having uncontrolled infection, another autoimmune disease, pregnancy or lactation were not included. The study based diagnoses on clinical symptoms, serum thyroxine and TRAb, thyroid ultrasound and orbital computed tomography. The V gene end was trimmed by 5 bases and the J gene end by 6 bases; junction bases not matched to a gene: 7. CDR1 PRHDT and CDR2 FYEKMQ come from the germline V gene (reference sequence). The length of the CDR3 is 15 residues.

These data belong to a study of T cells in Graves' hyperthyroidism and ophthalmopathy. Regarding the study as a whole: Appearing also in blood were most of the thyroid clonotypes expanded above 0.001. Stable hyperthyroidism was separated from ophthalmopathy by a model based on 13 V-J features.

V usage is TRBV13 and J usage is TRBJ2-5; 12 bases are a match to TRBD2. The sequencing sample was made of peripheral blood or thyroid tissue (not recorded which). The source is an adult woman with Graves' disease, either hyperthyroidism or ophthalmopathy (not recorded which). CDR3 nucleotides: TGTGCCAGCAGCCCTAGCGGGAGGGCCGCAAAGACCCAGTACTTC. This gives the protein CASSPSGRAAKTQYF.